This passage covers 7 T cell receptor beta chains from one sample sequenced in a study of T cell clonality in common variable immunodeficiency. The protocol was immunoSEQ multiplex PCR, while the TCRdb copy is restricted to in-frame clones and leaves out a portion. The profile covers roughly 50,000 clones, none occurring a single time. Input material: peripheral blood mononuclear cells. Receptors originate from a person between 18 and 69 years old in good health.

To note about this clone: The DNA ends 3 residues before the CDR3 does, and the rest of the CDR3 is filled in from the germline J gene. The chain combines TRBV7-9 with TRBJ1-2; the D is unclear. Germline V gives CDR1 SEHNR, CDR2 FQNEAQ (reference sequence). The CDR3 runs 10 residues. This CDR3 reads CASSRGGYTF. The part of the CDR3 DNA that was read is TGTGCCAGCAGTCGAGGGGGC. Variable domain in full (rest from reference TRBV7-9 and TRBJ1-2): DTGVSQNPRHKITKRGQNVTFRCDPISEHNRLYWYRQTLGQGPEFLTYFQNEAQLEKSRLLSDRFSAERPKGSFSTLEIQRTEQGDSAMYLCASSRGGYTFGSGTRLTVV.

This clone was observed at least ten times. The CDR3 DNA, read in part, is TGCAGCGTTGCCTACGGACTTGTAGGAGAGACC. Translation gives CSVAYGLVGET. The full CDR3 reads CSVAYGLVGETQYF. The rearrangement uses TRBV29-1 and TRBJ2-5; tentative D call: TRBD2 (5 bases). The read finishes 3 residues shy of the CDR3 end, and the germline J gene is used to complete it. This CDR3 contains 14 residues. Trimming shortened V by 4 bases and J by 4 bases, and 16 bases separated the two germline ends. Per germline, CDR1 SQVTM and CDR2 ANQGSEA.

In its sample, this clone was seen many times. Incomplete CDR3 DNA: TGCAGTGCTTCTCAGGGACTAGCATGGGATGAG. Its protein is CSASQGLAWDE. The whole CDR3 protein reads CSASQGLAWDEQFF. V gene TRBV20-1 combines with J gene TRBJ2-1, with 9 bases identical to TRBD2. The read is 3 residues too short to cover the CDR3 end, so that end is filled in from the germline J gene. CDR3 length: 14 residues. The germline CDR1 and CDR2 sequences are DFQATT and SNEGSKA (reference sequence). Trimming took 5 bases from V and 8 from J; bases not matched to a gene: 10.

This clone has a count of ten or more. Coverage ceases 3 residues before the CDR3 finishes, and the germline J gene fills in the end. The rearrangement joins TRBV7-8 to TRBJ2-3; TRBD2 might be the D (6 bases). Germline assignment: CDR1 SGHVS and CDR2 FQNEAQ. The CDR3 runs 14 residues. V lost 10 bases, J lost 4 bases, and 18 bases lay in between. The sequenced part of the CDR3 DNA is TGTGCCATCAAAATGGGTTTAGCGGCAGATACG. Translated: CAIKMGLAADT. The entire CDR3 sequence reads CAIKMGLAADTQYF.

In its sample, this clone was seen a few times. The read terminates 3 residues ahead of where the CDR3 ends, so the germline J gene completes it. The chain recombines TRBV18 with TRBJ2-2; 9 bases are a match to TRBD1. The V gene's germline CDR1 is KGHSH and CDR2 LQKENI. The CDR3 consists of 15 residues. The DNA read from the CDR3 is TGTGCCACCTCTGACCCGGGACAGGGAGTCGAAAAG. Protein sequence: CATSDPGQGVEK. The full CDR3 sequence reads CATSDPGQGVEKLFF. Combining the CDR3 with reference TRBV18 and TRBJ2-2 gives the whole variable domain NAGVMQNPRHLVRRRGQEARLRCSPMKGHSHVYWYRQLPEEGLKFMVYLQKENIIDESGMPKERFSAEFPKEGPSILRIQQVVRGDSAAYFCATSDPGQGVEKLFFGEGSRLTVL.

This clone has only a few counts. The CDR3 end is not reached by the read, which stops 3 residues before it; the germline J gene fills it in. J is TRBJ1-6 and V is TRBV7-9, with D possibly TRBD1 on 5 matching bases. Germline assignment: CDR1 SEHNR and CDR2 FQNEAQ (reference sequence). The CDR3 has 14 residues. The V end lost 1 base, the J end lost 6 bases, and 7 bases lay between the germline ends. CDR3 bases read: TGTGCCAGCAGCTTAGGGACATCTAATTCACCC. Protein product: CASSLGTSNSP. The CDR3 in its entirety is CASSLGTSNSPLHF.

This clone appeared many times. The CDR3 reads CSGARLAGVWGGEQFF. The CDR3 bases that were read are TGCAGTGGGGCCCGTCTAGCGGGAGTTTGGGGTGGTGAG. J is TRBJ2-1 and V is TRBV20-1; 10 bases map to TRBD2. The CDR3 end falls 3 residues outside the read, so it is completed with the germline J gene. The CDR3 is made up of 16 amino acids. The trim removed 7 bases at V and 9 bases at J, leaving 18 bases unmatched. Germline CDR1 is DFQATT and CDR2 is SNEGSKA (reference sequence).